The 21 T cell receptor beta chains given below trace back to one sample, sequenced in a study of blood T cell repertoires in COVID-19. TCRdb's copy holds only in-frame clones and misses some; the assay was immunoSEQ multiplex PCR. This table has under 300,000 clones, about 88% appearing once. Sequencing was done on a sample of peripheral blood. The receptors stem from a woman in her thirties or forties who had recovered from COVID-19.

The CDR3 DNA follows: TGTGCCCAAGCGGATCCCAATGGCAAAAACATTCAGTACTTC. Its protein product is CAQADPNGKNIQYF. The chain links TRBV24-1 to TRBJ2-4; TRBD2 might be the D (5 bases). CDR3 size: 14 residues. The germline V gene encodes CDR1 KGHDR and CDR2 SFDVKD. The V gene lost 12 bases and the J gene lost 3 bases, with 17 bases spanning the gap.

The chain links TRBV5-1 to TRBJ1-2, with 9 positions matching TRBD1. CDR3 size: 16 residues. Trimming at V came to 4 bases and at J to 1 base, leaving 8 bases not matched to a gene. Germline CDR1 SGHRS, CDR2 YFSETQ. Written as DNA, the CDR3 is TGCGCCAGCAGCGATACCCGGGACAGGGTTAACTATGGCTACACCTTC. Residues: CASSDTRDRVNYGYTF.

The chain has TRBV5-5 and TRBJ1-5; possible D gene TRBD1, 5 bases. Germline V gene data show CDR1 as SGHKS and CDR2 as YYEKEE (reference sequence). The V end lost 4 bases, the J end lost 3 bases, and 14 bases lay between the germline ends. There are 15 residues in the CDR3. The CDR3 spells CASSARGPHNQPQHF. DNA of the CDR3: TGTGCCAGCAGCGCAAGGGGCCCCCACAATCAGCCCCAGCATTTT.

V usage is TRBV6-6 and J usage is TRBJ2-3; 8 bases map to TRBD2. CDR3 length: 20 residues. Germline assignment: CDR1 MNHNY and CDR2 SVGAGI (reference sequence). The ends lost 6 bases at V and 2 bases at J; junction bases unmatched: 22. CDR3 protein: CASSHTVDKKSGGYTDTQYF. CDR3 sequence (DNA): TGTGCCAGCAGCCATACCGTCGATAAGAAAAGCGGGGGTTACACAGATACGCAGTATTTT.

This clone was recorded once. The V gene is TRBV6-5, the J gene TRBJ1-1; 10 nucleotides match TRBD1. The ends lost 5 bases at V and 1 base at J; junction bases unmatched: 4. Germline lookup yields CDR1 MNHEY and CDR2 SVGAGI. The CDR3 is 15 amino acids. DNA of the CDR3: TGTGCCAGCAGTAGTTGGACAGGGGGGAACACTGAAGCTTTCTTT. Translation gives CASSSWTGGNTEAFF.

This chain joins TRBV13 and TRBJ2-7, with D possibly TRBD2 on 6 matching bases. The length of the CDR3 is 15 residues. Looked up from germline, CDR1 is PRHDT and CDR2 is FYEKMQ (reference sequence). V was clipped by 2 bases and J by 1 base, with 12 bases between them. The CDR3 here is CASSLKPGASYEQYV. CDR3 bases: TGTGCCAGCAGCTTAAAGCCGGGAGCATCCTACGAGCAGTACGTC.

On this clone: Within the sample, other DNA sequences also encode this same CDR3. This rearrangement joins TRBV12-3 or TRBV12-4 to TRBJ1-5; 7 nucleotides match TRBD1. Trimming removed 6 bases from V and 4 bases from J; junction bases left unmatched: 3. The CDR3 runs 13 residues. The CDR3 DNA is TGTGCCAGCAGCCGACAGGGTAATCAGCCCCAGCATTTT. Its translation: CASSRQGNQPQHF.

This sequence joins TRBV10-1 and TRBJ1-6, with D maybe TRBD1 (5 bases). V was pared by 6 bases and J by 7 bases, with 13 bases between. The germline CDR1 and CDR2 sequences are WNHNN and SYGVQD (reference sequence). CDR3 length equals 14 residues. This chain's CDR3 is CASRQDARNSPLHF. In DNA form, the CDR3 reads TGCGCCAGCAGACAGGATGCGAGGAATTCACCCCTCCACTTT.

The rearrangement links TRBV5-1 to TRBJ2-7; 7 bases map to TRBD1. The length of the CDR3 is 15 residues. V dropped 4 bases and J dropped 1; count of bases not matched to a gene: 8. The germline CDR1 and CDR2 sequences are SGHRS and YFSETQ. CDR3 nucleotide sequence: TGCGCCAGCAGCGACACAGGGGCCAGTTCCTACGAGCAGTACTTC. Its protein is CASSDTGASSYEQYF.

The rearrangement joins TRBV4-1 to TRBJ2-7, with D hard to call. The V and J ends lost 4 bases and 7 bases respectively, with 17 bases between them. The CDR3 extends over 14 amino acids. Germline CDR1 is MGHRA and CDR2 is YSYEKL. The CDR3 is CASSRGPLEREQYV. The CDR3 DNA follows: TGCGCCAGCAGCCGCGGTCCACTGGAAAGGGAGCAGTACGTC.

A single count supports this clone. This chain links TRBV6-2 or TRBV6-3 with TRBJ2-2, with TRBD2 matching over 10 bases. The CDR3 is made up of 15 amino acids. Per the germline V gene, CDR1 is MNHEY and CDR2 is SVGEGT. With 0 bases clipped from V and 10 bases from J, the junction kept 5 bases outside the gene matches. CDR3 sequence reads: CASSYSPSGRQELFF. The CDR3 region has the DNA TGTGCCAGCAGTTACTCTCCTAGCGGGAGACAGGAGCTGTTTTTT.

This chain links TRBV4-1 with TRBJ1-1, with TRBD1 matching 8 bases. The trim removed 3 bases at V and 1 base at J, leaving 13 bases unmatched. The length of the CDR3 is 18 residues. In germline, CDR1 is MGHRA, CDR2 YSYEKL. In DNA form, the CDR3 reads TGCGCCAGCAGCCACGCAGCGGACAGGGCTTTTGAGAACACTGAAGCTTTCTTT. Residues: CASSHAADRAFENTEAFF.

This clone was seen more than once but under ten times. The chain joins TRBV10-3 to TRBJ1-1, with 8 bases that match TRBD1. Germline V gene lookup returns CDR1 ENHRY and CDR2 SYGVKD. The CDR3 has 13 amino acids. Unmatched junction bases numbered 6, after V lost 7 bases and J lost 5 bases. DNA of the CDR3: TGTGCCATCACCCCGACAGGGGATACTGAAGCTTTCTTT. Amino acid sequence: CAITPTGDTEAFF.

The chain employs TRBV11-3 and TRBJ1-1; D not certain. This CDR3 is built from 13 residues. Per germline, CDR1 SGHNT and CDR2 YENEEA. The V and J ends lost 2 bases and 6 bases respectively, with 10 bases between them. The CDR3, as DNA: TGTGCCAGCAGCTTATCTGGAGTTCCTGAAGCTTTCTTT. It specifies CASSLSGVPEAFF.

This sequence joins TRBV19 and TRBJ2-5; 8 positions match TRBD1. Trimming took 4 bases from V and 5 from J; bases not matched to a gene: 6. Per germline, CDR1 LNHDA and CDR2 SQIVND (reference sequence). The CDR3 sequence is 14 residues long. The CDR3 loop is CASSTQGVRETQYF. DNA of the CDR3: TGTGCCAGTAGTACACAGGGGGTAAGGGAGACCCAGTACTTC.

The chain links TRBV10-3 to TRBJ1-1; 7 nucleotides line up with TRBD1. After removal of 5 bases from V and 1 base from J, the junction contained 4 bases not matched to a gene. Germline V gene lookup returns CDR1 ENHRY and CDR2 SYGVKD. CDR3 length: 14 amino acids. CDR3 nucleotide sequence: TGTGCCATCAGTAAAGACAGGGAGAACACTGAAGCTTTCTTT. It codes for CAISKDRENTEAFF.

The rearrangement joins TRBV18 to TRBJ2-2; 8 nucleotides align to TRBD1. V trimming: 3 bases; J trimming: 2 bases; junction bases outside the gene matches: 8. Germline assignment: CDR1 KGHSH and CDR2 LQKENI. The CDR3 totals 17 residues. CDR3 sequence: CASSPLAGTGNTGELFF. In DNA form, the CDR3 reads TGTGCCAGCTCACCTTTGGCCGGGACAGGAAACACCGGGGAGCTGTTTTTT.

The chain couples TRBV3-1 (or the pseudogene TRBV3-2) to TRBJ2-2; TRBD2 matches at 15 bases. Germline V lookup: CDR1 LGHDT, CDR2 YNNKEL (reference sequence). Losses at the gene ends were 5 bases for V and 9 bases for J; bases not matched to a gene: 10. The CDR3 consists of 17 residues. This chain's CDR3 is CASSAVGLAGGTWELFF. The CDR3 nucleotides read TGTGCCAGCAGCGCCGTGGGACTAGCGGGGGGAACCTGGGAGCTGTTTTTT.

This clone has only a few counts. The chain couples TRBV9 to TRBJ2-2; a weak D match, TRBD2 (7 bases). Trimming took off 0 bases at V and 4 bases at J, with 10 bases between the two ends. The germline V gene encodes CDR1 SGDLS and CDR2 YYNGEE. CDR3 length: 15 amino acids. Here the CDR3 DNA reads TGTGCCAGCAGCGTAGGCGGGGGCCTCACCGGGGAGCTGTTTTTT. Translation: CASSVGGGLTGELFF.

This chain's CDR3 is CASRRTDRADQYF. The CDR3 DNA follows: TGTGCCAGCAGAAGGACGGACAGGGCAGACCAGTACTTC. The V and J genes are TRBV2 and TRBJ2-5, with 8 nucleotides matching TRBD1. The CDR3 is 13 residues long. Unmatched junction bases numbered 10, after V lost 6 bases and J lost 10 bases. In germline, CDR1 is SNHLY, CDR2 FYNNEI.

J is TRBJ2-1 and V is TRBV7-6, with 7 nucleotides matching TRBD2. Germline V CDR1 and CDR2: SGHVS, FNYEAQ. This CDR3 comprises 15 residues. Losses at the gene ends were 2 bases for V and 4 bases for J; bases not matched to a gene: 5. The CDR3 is CASSLQAGIYNEQFF. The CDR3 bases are TGTGCCAGCAGCTTACAAGCGGGGATATACAATGAGCAGTTCTTC. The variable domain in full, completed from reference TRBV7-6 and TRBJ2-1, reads GAGVSQSPRYKVTKRGQDVALRCDPISGHVSLYWYRQALGQGPEFLTYFNYEAQQDKSGLPNDRFSAERPEGSISTLTIQRTEQRDSAMYRCASSLQAGIYNEQFFGPGTRLTVL.